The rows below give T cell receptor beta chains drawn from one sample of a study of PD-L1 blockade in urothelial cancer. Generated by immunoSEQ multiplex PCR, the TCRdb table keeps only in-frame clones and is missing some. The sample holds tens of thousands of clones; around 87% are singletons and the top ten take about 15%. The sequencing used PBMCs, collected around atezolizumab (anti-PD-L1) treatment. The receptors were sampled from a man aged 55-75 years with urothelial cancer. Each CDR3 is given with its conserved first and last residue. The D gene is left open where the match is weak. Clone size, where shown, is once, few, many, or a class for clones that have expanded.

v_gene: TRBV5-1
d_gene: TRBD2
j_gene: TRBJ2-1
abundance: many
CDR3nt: TGCGCCAGCAGCTGGACTAGCGGGGGAGCTGCGAATGAGCAGTTCTTC
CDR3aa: CASSWTSGGAANEQFF

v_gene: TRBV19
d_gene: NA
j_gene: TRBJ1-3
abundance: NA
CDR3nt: TGTGCCAGTAGTATAGATTTCGGTCCTGGAAACACCATATATTTT
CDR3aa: CASSIDFGPGNTIYF

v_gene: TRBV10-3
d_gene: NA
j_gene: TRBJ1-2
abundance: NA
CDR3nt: TGTGCCATCAGTGAATCTGTTACAGGGTATGATGGCTACACCTTC
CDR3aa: CAISESVTGYDGYTF

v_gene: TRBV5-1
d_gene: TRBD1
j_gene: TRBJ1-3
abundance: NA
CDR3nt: TGCGCCAGCAGCTTGGATGGACAGGGTACGGGAAACACCATATATTTT
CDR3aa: CASSLDGQGTGNTIYF

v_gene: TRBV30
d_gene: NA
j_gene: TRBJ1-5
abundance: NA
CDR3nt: TGTGCCTGGAGTGTTGAGGGCCATGACAATCAGCCCCAGCATTTT
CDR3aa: CAWSVEGHDNQPQHF

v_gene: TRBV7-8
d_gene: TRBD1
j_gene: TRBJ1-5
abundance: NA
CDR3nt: TGTGCCAGCAGCTTATCCGGGACAGGGGGGGTTTGGAATCAGCCCCAGCATTTT
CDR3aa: CASSLSGTGGVWNQPQHF

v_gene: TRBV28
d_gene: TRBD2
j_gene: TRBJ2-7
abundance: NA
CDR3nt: TGTGCCAGCAGTTTAGGAGCGGGGGACTCCTACGAGCAGTACTTC
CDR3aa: CASSLGAGDSYEQYF

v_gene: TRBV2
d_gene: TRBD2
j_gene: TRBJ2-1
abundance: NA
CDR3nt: TGTGCCAGCGGAACCGCGGGACTAGCGGGGAATGAGCAGTTCTTC
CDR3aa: CASGTAGLAGNEQFF

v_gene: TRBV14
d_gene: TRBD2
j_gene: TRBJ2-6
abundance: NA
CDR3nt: TGTGCCAGCAGCCCAGCGCGGGGGGGCACTGGGGCCAACGTCCTGACTTTC
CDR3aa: CASSPARGGTGANVLTF

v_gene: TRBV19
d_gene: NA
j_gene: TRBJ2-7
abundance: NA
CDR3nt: TGTGCCAGTAGTATAGGCGACAGTGCCTACGAGCAGTACTTC
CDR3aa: CASSIGDSAYEQYF

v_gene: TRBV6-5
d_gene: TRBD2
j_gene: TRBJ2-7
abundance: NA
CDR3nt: TGTGCCAGCAGTTACCGGTGGCGGGGGGGCCGGTACGAGCAGTACTTC
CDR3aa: CASSYRWRGGRYEQYF

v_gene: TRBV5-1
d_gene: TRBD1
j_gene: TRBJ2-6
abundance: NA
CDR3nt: TGCGCCAGCAGTTTTATCCCGGGACAGGGGTCTGGGGCCAACGTCCTGACTTTC
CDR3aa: CASSFIPGQGSGANVLTF

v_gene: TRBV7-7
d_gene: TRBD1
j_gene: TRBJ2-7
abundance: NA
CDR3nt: TGTGCTAGCAGCTTAAATATTGGGGGACAGGTCTTCTTC
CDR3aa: CASSLNIGGQVFF

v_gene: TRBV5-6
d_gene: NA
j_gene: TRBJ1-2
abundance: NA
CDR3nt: TGTGCCAGCAGCTTATCAGGGGAAATTATTGGCTACACCTTC
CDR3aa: CASSLSGEIIGYTF

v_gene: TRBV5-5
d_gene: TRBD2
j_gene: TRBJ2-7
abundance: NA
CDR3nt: TGTGCCAGCAGGGCGGGGGTCCGGGGGGGCTACGAGCAGTACTTC
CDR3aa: CASRAGVRGGYEQYF

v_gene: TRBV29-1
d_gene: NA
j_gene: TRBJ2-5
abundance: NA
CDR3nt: TGCAGCGTTGTCAGGGGCCAAGAGACCCAGTACTTC
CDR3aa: CSVVRGQETQYF

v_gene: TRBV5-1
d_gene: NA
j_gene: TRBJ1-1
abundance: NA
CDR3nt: TGCGCCAGCAGCTTGACAGGGACGAACACTGAAGCTTTCTTT
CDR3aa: CASSLTGTNTEAFF

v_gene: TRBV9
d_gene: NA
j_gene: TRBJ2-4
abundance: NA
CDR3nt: TGTGCCAGCAGCGTGAGTGGTCAGGCAGGAAAAAACATTCAGTACTTC
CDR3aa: CASSVSGQAGKNIQYF

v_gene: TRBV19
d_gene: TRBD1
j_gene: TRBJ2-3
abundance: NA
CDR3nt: TGTGCCAGTAGTACAACCGGGACAGCAAGCACAGATACGCAGTATTTT
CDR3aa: CASSTTGTASTDTQYF

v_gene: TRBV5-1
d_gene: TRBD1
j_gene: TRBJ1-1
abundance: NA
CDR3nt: TGCGCCAGCAGCTTGGAGGACAGGGCTTCAACTGAAGCTTTCTTT
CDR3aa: CASSLEDRASTEAFF

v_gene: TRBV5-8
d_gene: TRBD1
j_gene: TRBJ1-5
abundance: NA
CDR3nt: TGTGCCAGCAGCTTGGGGGACAGTCCCAATCAGCCCCAGCATTTT
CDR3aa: CASSLGDSPNQPQHF

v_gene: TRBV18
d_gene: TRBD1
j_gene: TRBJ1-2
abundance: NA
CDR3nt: TGTGCCAGCTCAGGGACAGTCTACTATGGCTACACCTTC
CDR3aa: CASSGTVYYGYTF

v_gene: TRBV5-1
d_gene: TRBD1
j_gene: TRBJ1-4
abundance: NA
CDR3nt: TGCGCCAGCAGCCGCGGACAGGGGGCTTCTAATGAAAAACTGTTTTTT
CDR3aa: CASSRGQGASNEKLFF

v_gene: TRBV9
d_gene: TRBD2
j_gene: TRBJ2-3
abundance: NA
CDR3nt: TGTGCCAGCAGCGCCGGGGGGGTTACAGATACGCAGTATTTT
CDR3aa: CASSAGGVTDTQYF

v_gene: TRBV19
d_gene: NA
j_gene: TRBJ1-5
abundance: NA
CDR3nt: TGTGCCAGTAGTATAACCCAGTTACGCGGAGGGGCCCAGCATTTT
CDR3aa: CASSITQLRGGAQHF

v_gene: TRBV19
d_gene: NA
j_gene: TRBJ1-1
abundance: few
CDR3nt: TGTGCCAGTAGTATGAAACTCCCCCGAAACACTGAAGCTTTCTTT
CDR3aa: CASSMKLPRNTEAFF

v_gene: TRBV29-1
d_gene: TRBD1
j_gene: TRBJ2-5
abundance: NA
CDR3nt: TGCAGCGTTGCGGACAGGGATGGAGAGACCCAGTACTTC
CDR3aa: CSVADRDGETQYF

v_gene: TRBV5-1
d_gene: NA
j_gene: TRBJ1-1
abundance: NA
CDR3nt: TGCGCCAGCAGCTTGGGGGGAGACACTGAAGCTTTCTTT
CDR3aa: CASSLGGDTEAFF

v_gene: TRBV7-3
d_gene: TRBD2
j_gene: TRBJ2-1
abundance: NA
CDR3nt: TGTGCCAGCAGCTCCAACCCACAATTTGCGGGGGGCAGTGAGCAGTTCTTC
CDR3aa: CASSSNPQFAGGSEQFF

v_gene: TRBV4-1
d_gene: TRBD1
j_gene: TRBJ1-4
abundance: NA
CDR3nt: TGCGCCAGCAGCCAAGGAGACAGGGGAAATACGGAAAAACTGTTTTTT
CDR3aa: CASSQGDRGNTEKLFF

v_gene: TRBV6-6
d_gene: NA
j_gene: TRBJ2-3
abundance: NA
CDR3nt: TGTGCCAGCAGCTCCGGGACTAGCACAGATACGCAGTATTTT
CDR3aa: CASSSGTSTDTQYF

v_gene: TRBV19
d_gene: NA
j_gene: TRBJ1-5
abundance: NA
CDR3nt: TGTGCCAGTAGCCCGGGGGGGTTCAATCAGCCCCAGCATTTT
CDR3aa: CASSPGGFNQPQHF

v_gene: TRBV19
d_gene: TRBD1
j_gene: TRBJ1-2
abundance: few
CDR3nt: TGTGCCAGTAGTGGGACAGGGCTTTGGGGCTACACCTTC
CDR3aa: CASSGTGLWGYTF

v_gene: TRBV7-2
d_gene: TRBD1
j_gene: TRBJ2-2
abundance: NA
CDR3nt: TGTGCCAGCAGCTTATACGGGACAGGGCTCTCGGGGGAGCTGTTTTTT
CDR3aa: CASSLYGTGLSGELFF

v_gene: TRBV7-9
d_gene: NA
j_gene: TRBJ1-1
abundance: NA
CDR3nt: TGTGCCAGCAGCCCGGGCACTGAAGCTTTCTTT
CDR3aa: CASSPGTEAFF

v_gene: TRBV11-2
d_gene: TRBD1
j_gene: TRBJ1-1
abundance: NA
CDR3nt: TGTGCCAGCAGCATTCGACAGGGTGTCACTGAAGCTTTCTTT
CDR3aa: CASSIRQGVTEAFF

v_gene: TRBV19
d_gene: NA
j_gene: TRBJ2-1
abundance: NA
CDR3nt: TGTGCCAGTAGTATAGGACAGAACAATGAGCAGTTCTTC
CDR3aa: CASSIGQNNEQFF

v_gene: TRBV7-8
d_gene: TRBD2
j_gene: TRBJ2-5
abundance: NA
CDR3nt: TGTGCCAGCAGCTTAGTGGGGGGGCTAGCGGGGCCCCAGTACTTC
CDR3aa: CASSLVGGLAGPQYF

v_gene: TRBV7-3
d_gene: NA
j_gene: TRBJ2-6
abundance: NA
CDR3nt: TGTGCCAGCAGCCTCCCGACAGGTGGTGGGGCCAACGTCCTGACTTTC
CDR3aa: CASSLPTGGGANVLTF

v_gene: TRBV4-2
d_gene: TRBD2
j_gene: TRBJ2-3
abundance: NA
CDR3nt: TGTGCCAGCAGCCAAGTATCGGGGGGTAACACAGATACGCAGTATTTT
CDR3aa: CASSQVSGGNTDTQYF

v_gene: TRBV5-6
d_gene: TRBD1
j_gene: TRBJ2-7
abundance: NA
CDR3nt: TGTGCCAGCACCGTAATAGGACAGGCCGTTCAAGTTCCGACCTACGAGCAGTACTTC
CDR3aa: CASTVIGQAVQVPTYEQYF

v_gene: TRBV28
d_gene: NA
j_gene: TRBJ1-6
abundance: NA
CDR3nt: TGTGCCAGCAATACCCGAGCAACGGGGGTAAATAATTCACCCCTCCACTTT
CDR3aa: CASNTRATGVNNSPLHF

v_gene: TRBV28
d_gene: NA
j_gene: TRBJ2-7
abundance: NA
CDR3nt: TGTGCCAGCAGTCCAGGGGACTCCTACGAGCAGTACTTC
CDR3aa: CASSPGDSYEQYF

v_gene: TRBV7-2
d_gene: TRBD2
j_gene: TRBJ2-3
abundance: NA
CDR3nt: TGTGCCAGCAGCCCCGAGCGGGGGGGAAGCACAGATACGCAGTATTTT
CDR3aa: CASSPERGGSTDTQYF

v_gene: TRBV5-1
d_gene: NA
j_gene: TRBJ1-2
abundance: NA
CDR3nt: TGCGCCAGCAGCTTGACGGGGGATAGCTATGGCTACACCTTC
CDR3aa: CASSLTGDSYGYTF

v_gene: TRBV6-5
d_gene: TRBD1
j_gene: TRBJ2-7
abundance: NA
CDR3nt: TGTGCCAGCAGAACCGGGACAGACGAGCAGTACTTC
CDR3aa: CASRTGTDEQYF

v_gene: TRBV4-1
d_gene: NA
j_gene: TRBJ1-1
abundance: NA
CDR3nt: TGCGCCAGCAGCCCCGGACAGAACACTGAAGCTTTCTTT
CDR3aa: CASSPGQNTEAFF

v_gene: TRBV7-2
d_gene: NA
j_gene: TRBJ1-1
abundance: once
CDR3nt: TGTGCCAGCAGCGCAACCAGGGGCTCTGAAGCTTTCTTT
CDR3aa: CASSATRGSEAFF